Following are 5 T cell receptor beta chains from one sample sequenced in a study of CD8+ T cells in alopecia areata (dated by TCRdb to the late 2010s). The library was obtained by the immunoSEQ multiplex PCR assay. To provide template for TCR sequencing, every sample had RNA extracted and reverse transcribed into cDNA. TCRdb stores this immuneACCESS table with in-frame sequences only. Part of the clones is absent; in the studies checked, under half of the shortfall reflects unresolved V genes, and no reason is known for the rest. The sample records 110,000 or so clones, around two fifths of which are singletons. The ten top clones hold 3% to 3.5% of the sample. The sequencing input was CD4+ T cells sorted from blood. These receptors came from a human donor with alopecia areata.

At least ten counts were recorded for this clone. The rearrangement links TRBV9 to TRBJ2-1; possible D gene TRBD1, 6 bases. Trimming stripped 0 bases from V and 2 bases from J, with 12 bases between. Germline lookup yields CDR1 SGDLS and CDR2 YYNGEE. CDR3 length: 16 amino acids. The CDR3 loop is CASSVGQGSPYNEQFF. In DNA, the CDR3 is TGTGCCAGCAGCGTAGGGCAGGGGTCCCCCTACAATGAGCAGTTCTTC.

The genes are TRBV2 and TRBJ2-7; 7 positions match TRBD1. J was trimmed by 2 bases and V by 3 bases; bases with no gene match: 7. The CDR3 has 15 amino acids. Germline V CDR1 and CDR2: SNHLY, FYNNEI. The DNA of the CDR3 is TGTGCCAGCAGTGAGGGGGCAGGGGGTCCCTACGAGCAGTACTTC. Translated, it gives CASSEGAGGPYEQYF.

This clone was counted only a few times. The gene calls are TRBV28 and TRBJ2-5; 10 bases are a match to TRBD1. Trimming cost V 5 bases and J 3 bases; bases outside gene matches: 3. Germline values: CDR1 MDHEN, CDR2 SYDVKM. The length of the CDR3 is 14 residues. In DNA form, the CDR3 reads TGTGCCAGCAGTCCGGGACAGGGGAAAGAGACCCAGTACTTC. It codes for CASSPGQGKETQYF.

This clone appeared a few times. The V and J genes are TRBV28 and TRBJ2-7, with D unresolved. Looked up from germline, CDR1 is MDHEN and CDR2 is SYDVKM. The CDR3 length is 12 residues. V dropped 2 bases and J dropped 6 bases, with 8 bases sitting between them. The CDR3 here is CASSLPPGEQYF. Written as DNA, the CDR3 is TGTGCCAGCAGTTTACCCCCCGGCGAGCAGTACTTC. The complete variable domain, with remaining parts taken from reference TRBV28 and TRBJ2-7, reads DVKVTQSSRYLVKRTGEKVFLECVQDMDHENMFWYRQDPGLGLRLIYFSYDVKMKEKGDIPEGYSVSREKKERFSLILESASTNQTSMYLCASSLPPGEQYFGPGTRLTVT.

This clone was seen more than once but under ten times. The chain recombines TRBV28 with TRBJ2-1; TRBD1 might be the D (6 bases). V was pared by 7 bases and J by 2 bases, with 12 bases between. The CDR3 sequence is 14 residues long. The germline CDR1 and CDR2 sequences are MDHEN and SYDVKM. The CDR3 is CASNYGQTYNEQFF. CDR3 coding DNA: TGTGCCAGCAACTACGGACAGACCTACAATGAGCAGTTCTTC. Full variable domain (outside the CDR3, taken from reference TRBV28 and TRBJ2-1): DVKVTQSSRYLVKRTGEKVFLECVQDMDHENMFWYRQDPGLGLRLIYFSYDVKMKEKGDIPEGYSVSREKKERFSLILESASTNQTSMYLCASNYGQTYNEQFFGPGTRLTVL.